The 30 T cell receptor beta chains listed next were all sequenced from one sample in a study of cytomegalovirus exposure and HLA in healthy donors. PCR involved 60 Vbeta and 13 Jbeta primers. Produced via immunoSEQ multiplex PCR; TCRdb's table is partial and in-frame only. The table records over 80,000 clones, around three quarters of them present only once. The sequenced material came from PBMCs. All receptors come from a man aged 55 to 70 in good health and CMV-seropositive.

The chain recombines TRBV9 with TRBJ2-3; 10 bases are a match to TRBD2. CDR3 length equals 17 residues. Unmatched junction bases numbered 9, after V lost 0 bases and J lost 5 bases. Germline CDR1 SGDLS, CDR2 YYNGEE. The CDR3 bases are TGTGCCAGCAGCGTAGGGGGAGCGGGGGGGCCGAAAGATACGCAGTATTTT. This codes for CASSVGGAGGPKDTQYF.

This clone was seen once. This chain joins TRBV5-1 and TRBJ2-5; 7 bases line up with TRBD2. The J call may be mistaken, given a closer DNA end match to TRBJ2-7. The germline V gene has CDR1 SGHRS and CDR2 YFSETQ. This CDR3 region has 15 residues. CDR3 protein: CASSLESGGGYEQYF. The CDR3 DNA sequence: TGCGCCAGCAGCTTGGAGAGTGGGGGGGGCTACGAGCAGTACTTC.

The chain couples TRBV11-3 to TRBJ2-3; 12 bases agree with TRBD2. The germline gives CDR1 SGHNT, CDR2 YENEEA. Unmatched junction bases numbered 9, after V lost 4 bases and J lost 4 bases. The CDR3 extends over 17 amino acids. CDR3 bases: TGTGCCAGCAGCTACCGTAGGACTAGCGGGGTGGCAGATACGCAGTATTTT. Protein product: CASSYRRTSGVADTQYF.

This chain connects TRBV7-9 to TRBJ2-3; D remains ambiguous. V lost 0 bases, J lost 4 bases, and 11 bases lay in between. CDR3 length: 15 residues. Germline CDR1 SEHNR, CDR2 FQNEAQ (reference sequence). In nucleotides, the CDR3 is TGTGCCAGCAGCTTAGCGCTTGGAGACGCAGATACGCAGTATTTT. Translated: CASSLALGDADTQYF. The variable domain in full, completed from reference TRBV7-9 and TRBJ2-3, reads DTGVSQNPRHKITKRGQNVTFRCDPISEHNRLYWYRQTLGQGPEFLTYFQNEAQLEKSRLLSDRFSAERPKGSFSTLEIQRTEQGDSAMYLCASSLALGDADTQYFGPGTRLTVL.

The chain carries TRBV6-1 and TRBJ2-3; possibly TRBD1 for D (6 bases). Germline V gives CDR1 MNHNS, CDR2 SASEGT. This CDR3 has 13 residues. With 2 bases removed from V and 3 bases from J, the gap between germline ends came to 6 bases. CDR3 DNA: TGTGCCAGCAGTGAACAGGGGACAGATACGCAGTATTTT. It translates to CASSEQGTDTQYF.

V and J are TRBV2 and TRBJ2-7; no firm D call. This CDR3 spans 13 amino acids. Germline CDR1 SNHLY, CDR2 FYNNEI. The V end was cut by 7 bases, the J end by 4 bases, with 14 bases between. The CDR3 loop reads CASNQVLRYEQYF. CDR3 DNA: TGTGCCAGCAATCAGGTGTTACGATACGAGCAGTACTTC. Combining the CDR3 with reference TRBV2 and TRBJ2-7 gives the whole variable domain EPEVTQTPSHQVTQMGQEVILRCVPISNHLYFYWYRQILGQKVEFLVSFYNNEISEKSEIFDDQFSVERPDGSNFTLKIRSTKLEDSAMYFCASNQVLRYEQYFGPGTRLTVT.

This chain uses TRBV7-3 with TRBJ2-6; D unresolved. This CDR3 comprises 17 residues. V shed 5 bases and J shed 0 bases, with 14 bases lying between them. Germline lookup yields CDR1 SGHTA and CDR2 FQGTGA. The CDR3, as DNA: TGTGCCAGCAGCCCGAACCGAGTCGGCTCTGGGGCCAACGTCCTGACTTTC. Its translation: CASSPNRVGSGANVLTF.

This chain links TRBV6-1 with TRBJ2-7; 8 bases line up with TRBD1. The trim removed 2 bases at V and 4 bases at J, leaving 7 bases unmatched. This CDR3 spans 15 amino acids. Germline loops: CDR1 MNHNS, CDR2 SASEGT. Here the CDR3 reads CASSEIGTGEYEQYF. CDR3 nucleotide sequence: TGTGCCAGCAGTGAAATTGGGACAGGAGAATACGAGCAGTACTTC.

The genes are TRBV15 and TRBJ1-6, with no clear D. Germline assignment: CDR1 LNHNV and CDR2 YYDKDF (reference sequence). Deletions cut 1 base from V and 5 bases from J, with 6 bases between. This CDR3 has 14 residues. CDR3 sequence reads: CATSRGLNNSPLHF. In DNA form, the CDR3 reads TGTGCCACCAGCAGAGGACTGAATAATTCACCCCTCCACTTT.

The chain links TRBV5-1 to TRBJ2-2; D is possibly TRBD2 (5 bases). CDR1 and CDR2 (germline): SGHRS, YFSETQ. The CDR3 loop spans 14 amino acids. V was trimmed by 4 bases and J by 9 bases, leaving 16 bases between them. CDR3 residues: CASSNRGITWELFF. The CDR3 nucleotides read TGCGCCAGCAGCAATCGAGGGATTACTTGGGAGCTGTTTTTT.

The chain uses TRBV4-1 and TRBJ2-3; 7 positions match TRBD2. From germline, CDR1 is MGHRA and CDR2 YSYEKL. CDR3 length equals 16 residues. The V and J ends lost 2 bases and 5 bases, in that order; junction bases with no gene match: 10. As DNA, the CDR3 is TGCGCCAGCAGCCAATTTGCTAGCGGAGGTATAGATACGCAGTATTTT. This codes for CASSQFASGGIDTQYF.

V gene TRBV19 combines with J gene TRBJ2-5, with 9 bases matching TRBD1. Unmatched junction bases numbered 8, after V lost 7 bases and J lost 5 bases. The CDR3 is 14 residues long. CDR1 LNHDA and CDR2 SQIVND come from the germline V gene (reference sequence). The CDR3 loop is CASMQTGGDETQYF. As DNA, the CDR3 is TGTGCCAGTATGCAAACAGGGGGCGACGAGACCCAGTACTTC.

The V gene is TRBV7-3, the J gene TRBJ2-1, with a tentative D call TRBD2 (5 bases). Looked up from germline, CDR1 is SGHTA and CDR2 is FQGTGA. CDR3 length: 13 residues. The V end was cut by 4 bases, the J end by 9 bases, with 13 bases between. The CDR3 protein is CASSYLRTGEQFF. For the CDR3, the DNA is TGTGCCAGCAGCTACCTCCGGACTGGTGAGCAGTTCTTC.

V and J are TRBV2 and TRBJ1-6; D is unclear. Germline assignment: CDR1 SNHLY and CDR2 FYNNEI. The CDR3 spans 16 residues. The V gene lost 3 bases and the J gene lost 3 bases, with 12 bases spanning the gap. The CDR3 nucleotides read TGTGCCAGCAGTGATCCACCACAGAACTATAATTCACCCCTCCACTTT. It translates to CASSDPPQNYNSPLHF.

J is TRBJ2-7 and V is TRBV5-1; D remains unclear. Germline CDR1 and CDR2: SGHRS and YFSETQ. This CDR3 has 15 residues. Trimming took off 4 bases at V and 3 bases at J, with 17 bases between the two ends. DNA for the CDR3: TGCGCCAGCAGCCCGTCTCGGTGGAGTCACTACGAGCAGTACTTC. As protein: CASSPSRWSHYEQYF. The full variable domain, in which reference TRBV5-1 and TRBJ2-7 provide the parts outside the CDR3, is KAGVTQTPRYLIKTRGQQVTLSCSPISGHRSVSWYQQTPGQGLQFLFEYFSETQRNKGNFPGRFSGRQFSNSRSEMNVSTLELGDSALYLCASSPSRWSHYEQYFGPGTRLTVT.

Of note for this clone: The same CDR3 arises from other DNA sequences in this sample as well. The rearrangement joins TRBV11-2 to TRBJ1-2, with no clear D. V was trimmed by 1 base and J by 5 bases, leaving 5 bases between them. The CDR3 totals 12 residues. The germline V gene has CDR1 SGHAT and CDR2 FQNNGV. As DNA, the CDR3 is TGTGCCAGCAGCTTAGCGGGGTATGGCTACACCTTC. The encoded protein is CASSLAGYGYTF.

This clone was detected only a few times. The chain couples TRBV5-8 to TRBJ2-4, with D perhaps matching TRBD1 (5 bases). Germline assignment: CDR1 SGHTS and CDR2 YDEGEE. Trimming pared 1 base from V and 8 bases from J, leaving 7 bases between. This CDR3 region has 12 residues. The chain's CDR3 is CASSLLGDIQYF. CDR3 in DNA: TGTGCCAGCAGCTTGTTAGGGGACATTCAGTACTTC.

The V gene is TRBV27, the J gene TRBJ2-1; 7 nucleotides align to TRBD1. Unmatched junction bases numbered 9, after V lost 6 bases and J lost 10 bases. Germline lookup yields CDR1 MNHEY and CDR2 SMNVEV (reference sequence). CDR3 length: 13 residues. DNA for the CDR3: TGTGCCAGCAGCCACGACAGGGACCGAGAGCAGTTCTTC. Its translation is CASSHDRDREQFF.

This clone was picked up a small number of times. The rearrangement uses TRBV5-1 and TRBJ2-1; TRBD2 aligns across 11 bases. Germline V CDR1 and CDR2: SGHRS, YFSETQ. V was pared by 0 bases and J by 2 bases, with 1 base of the junction left unmatched. The CDR3 length is 16 residues. In DNA form, the CDR3 reads TGCGCCAGCAGCTTGGTTAGCGGGGGGGCCTACAATGAGCAGTTCTTC. Residues: CASSLVSGGAYNEQFF. The whole variable domain, filled in from reference TRBV5-1 and TRBJ2-1, reads KAGVTQTPRYLIKTRGQQVTLSCSPISGHRSVSWYQQTPGQGLQFLFEYFSETQRNKGNFPGRFSGRQFSNSRSEMNVSTLELGDSALYLCASSLVSGGAYNEQFFGPGTRLTVL.

The chain joins TRBV5-4 to TRBJ1-3; D call uncertain. Germline lookup yields CDR1 SGHNT and CDR2 YYREEE (reference sequence). V lost 1 base to trimming and J lost 3 bases, with 8 bases between them. The CDR3 extends over 14 amino acids. The CDR3 coding sequence is TGTGCCAGCAGCTTGAGGAGCCTTGGAAACACCATATATTTT. The encoded protein is CASSLRSLGNTIYF.

V usage is TRBV2 and J usage is TRBJ2-1, with 7 bases matching TRBD2. The germline V gene encodes CDR1 SNHLY and CDR2 FYNNEI. The trim removed 8 bases at V and 2 bases at J, leaving 9 bases unmatched. The CDR3 has 15 residues. DNA for the CDR3: TGTGCCAGCCCCGGGGAGGGTAGCGCCTACAATGAGCAGTTCTTC. As protein: CASPGEGSAYNEQFF.

This clone has a handful of counts. The chain links TRBV29-1 to TRBJ1-5; 7 nucleotides align to TRBD1. The CDR3 covers 13 residues. The trim removed 6 bases at V and 6 bases at J, leaving 8 bases unmatched. CDR1 is SQVTM and CDR2 is ANQGSEA in the germline V gene. In DNA form, the CDR3 reads TGCAGCGTGGCACAGGGGTCGCGTCAGCCCCAGCATTTT. This encodes CSVAQGSRQPQHF.

The CDR3 DNA sequence: TGTGCCAGCAGCCTTAGTGGGACAAGAAACACTGAAGCTTTCTTT. The encoded protein is CASSLSGTRNTEAFF. The chain carries TRBV7-9 and TRBJ1-1, with D possibly matching TRBD1 (6 bases). The CDR3 length is 15 residues. V lost 5 bases and J 2 bases, leaving 15 bases between the germline ends. Per the germline V gene, CDR1 is SEHNR and CDR2 is FQNEAQ (reference sequence).

The chain couples TRBV9 to TRBJ2-2; 9 bases align to TRBD1. The germline V gene has CDR1 SGDLS and CDR2 YYNGEE. CDR3 length: 16 residues. J was trimmed by 7 bases and V by 4 bases; bases with no gene match: 11. This CDR3 is CASSSTGQGNRGELFF. The CDR3 DNA sequence: TGTGCCAGCAGCTCAACCGGACAGGGGAATCGCGGGGAGCTGTTTTTT.

Of note for this clone: A junction boundary mismatches the germline segment, possibly from a read error. The CDR3 DNA reads as TGTGCCAGCAGCCGGACTAGCGGGGGGGGAGGGGCCCACTTC. It specifies CASSRTSGGGGAHF. This chain uses TRBV9 with TRBJ2-7; TRBD2 matches 15 bases. Germline lookup yields CDR1 SGDLS and CDR2 YYNGEE. This CDR3 comprises 14 residues. Full variable domain (remainder filled in from reference TRBV9 and TRBJ2-7): DSGVTQTPKHLITATGQRVTLRCSPRSGDLSVYWYQQSLDQGLQFLIQYYNGEERAKGNILERFSAQQFPDLHSELNLSSLELGDSALYFCASSRTSGGGGAHFGPGTRLTVT.

The V and J genes are TRBV27 and TRBJ1-2, with 9 bases matching TRBD1. The CDR3 loop spans 17 amino acids. Trimming took 1 base from V and 5 from J; bases not matched to a gene: 11. Germline V CDR1 and CDR2: MNHEY, SMNVEV (reference sequence). The CDR3 region has the DNA TGTGCCAGCAGTTTATTTTCCTCCCCGGGACAGGGTTATGGCTACACCTTC. Residues: CASSLFSSPGQGYGYTF.

The rearrangement uses TRBV14 and TRBJ1-2; 12 bases agree with TRBD1. After removal of 2 bases from V and 4 bases from J, the junction contained 5 bases not matched to a gene. Looked up from germline, CDR1 is SGHDN and CDR2 is FVKESK. The CDR3 runs 16 residues. The CDR3 DNA sequence: TGTGCCAGCAGCCAACGAGGGACAGGGGGCAGCTATGGCTACACCTTC. It codes for CASSQRGTGGSYGYTF.

The chain is built from TRBV5-6 and TRBJ1-2, with 9 bases matching TRBD1. Trimming cost V 4 bases and J 3 bases; bases outside gene matches: 13. In germline, CDR1 is SGHDT, CDR2 YYEEEE. This CDR3 is built from 17 residues. The CDR3 bases are TGTGCCAGCAGCCTCATCTCCGGGACAGGGACTCACTATGGCTACACCTTC. Its translation is CASSLISGTGTHYGYTF.

V and J are TRBV2 and TRBJ1-3; 10 bases map to TRBD1. Germline values: CDR1 SNHLY, CDR2 FYNNEI. V lost 11 bases to trimming and J lost 9 bases; unmatched junction nucleotides: 16. The CDR3 consists of 15 residues. The CDR3 sequence: CAREDRDRGVGTIYF. The DNA of the CDR3 is TGTGCCCGCGAAGACCGGGACAGGGGAGTTGGCACCATATATTTT.

Worth noting for this clone: In the same sample, other DNA sequences code for this CDR3. The rearrangement uses TRBV9 and TRBJ2-1; 12 positions agree with TRBD2. This CDR3 spans 13 amino acids. CDR1 is SGDLS, CDR2 YYNGEE, per germline. V was clipped by 5 bases and J by 7 bases; unmatched bases: 1. For the CDR3, the DNA is TGTGCCAGCAGTCTAGCGGGGGGGAATGAGCAGTTCTTC. It encodes CASSLAGGNEQFF.